This T cell receptor beta chain was identified in a study of human T cells and chemical hapten exposure. Turning to the study itself: A roughly 2 cm by roughly 2 cm inner upper arm patch received 2% DPC for sensitization.

The time point denotes: patch test 1, 2 weeks after DPC sensitization. Specified treatment: therapeutic diphenylcyclopropenone sensitization with weekly scalp DPC. Prior to each patch test being applied, blood was drawn. This CDR3 contains 14 residues. Trimming took off 4 bases at V and 5 bases at J, with 12 bases between the two ends. Comment on this clonotype: The antigen is unknown.

One entry per CDR3 protein results from TCRdb running MiXCR on the RACE reads. The table includes around 160,000 distinct CDR3 sequences, roughly 15% detected once. Regarding the study as a whole: Significantly greater numbers of large CDR3 similarity clusters came from expanded TCRs than from controls. TCRs whose frequency exceeded 1 in 1000 remained the same following DPC sensitization.

The chain couples TRBV12-3 or TRBV12-4 to TRBJ1-3; D is undetermined. Specimen: whole blood, collected in connection with sensitization to the hapten diphenylcyclopropenone (DPC). The receptor was derived from a woman aged 25-40 years with alopecia areata. Some clones in this sample may be carry-over from other donors' samples. CDR3 residues: CASSSHEGRNTIYF. The CDR3 nucleotides read TGTGCCAGCAGTTCCCACGAGGGTAGAAACACCATATATTTT.